Sequencing of this T cell receptor (beta chain) was carried out in a study of blood T cell repertoires in COVID-19. Study background: Acute and convalescent COVID-19 samples came from the United States, Italy and Spain.

Per the original methods: Amplification of reference gene primers was used by the study to estimate nucleated cell counts. Libraries were prepared by immunoSEQ multiplex PCR; TCRdb keeps only in-frame clonotypes and omits some of them. D and trimming come from the DNA, and the V and J calls and clone size come from that table. The sample has some 150,000 clones; roughly 80% are singletons. The TCR was taken from a woman aged 60-70 years with acute or convalescent COVID-19. Sequencing used peripheral blood.

CDR3 sequence: CAISVSGGGDTQYF. The DNA for the CDR3 is TGTGCCATCAGTGTCAGCGGGGGTGGGGATACGCAGTATTTT. The chain combines TRBV10-3 with TRBJ2-3; 8 bases line up with TRBD2. CDR1 and CDR2 from the germline V gene are ENHRY and SYGVKD. The length of the CDR3 is 14 residues. V shed 4 bases, J shed 6 bases, and the junction held 6 bases outside the gene matches.